The entry below describes one T cell receptor beta chain. Its antigen is not identified. CDR1 and CDR2 (germline): MGHRA, YSYEKL. The CDR3 covers 14 residues. The V end was cut by 4 bases, the J end by 9 bases, with 18 bases between. These data originate in a study of graft-versus-host responses after intestinal transplantation. Study overall: All recipients were given anti-thymocyte globulin induction, and tacrolimus and steroids were then administered for three to four years. Study observations and caveats: Declines in HvG clones occurring early post-transplant were associated with peak circulating GvH clone levels. Marrow from the recipient contained GvH clones, some of which had appeared first in ileum or blood. Some patients had graft-donor T cell macrochimerism, and their allografts showed high graft-versus-host to host-versus-graft clonal ratios.

Some clones are missing from TCRdb's copy, which holds only in-frame ones; the method was immunoSEQ multiplex PCR. The sample carries around 50,000 clones, roughly 90% recorded once. The chain combines TRBV4-1 with TRBJ1-1; D is perhaps TRBD1 (5 bases). The source of this sequence is a human patient who received an intestinal transplant, so some T cells may come from the graft donor. This material consisted of PBMCs, taken 26 days after transplant. The CDR3 spells CASSPIMGGEKAFF. The CDR3 DNA follows: TGCGCCAGCAGCCCCATAATGGGGGGGGAGAAAGCTTTCTTT.